The 2 T cell receptor beta chains presented below share a single source sample, sequenced in a study of cytomegalovirus exposure and HLA in healthy donors. Use of 60 Vbeta and 13 Jbeta primers characterized the PCR. TCRdb keeps only in-frame clones here, not all; method: immunoSEQ multiplex PCR. The table lists more than 120,000 clones, 65% to 90% of them singletons, with less than 3% in the top ten. Input material: PBMCs. The receptors stem from a woman in her twenties or thirties in good health and CMV-seronegative.

This rearrangement joins TRBV2 to TRBJ1-2; 8 nucleotides align to TRBD1. The length of the CDR3 is 14 residues. V shed 6 bases, J shed 0 bases, and the junction held 3 bases outside the gene matches. CDR1 SNHLY and CDR2 FYNNEI come from the germline V gene. The CDR3 DNA reads TGTGCCAGCAGACGGACAGGGACTAACTATGGCTACACCTTC. Its translation: CASRRTGTNYGYTF.

This chain joins TRBV9 and TRBJ1-3; no definite D call. Looked up from germline, CDR1 is SGDLS and CDR2 is YYNGEE. This CDR3 has 18 amino acids. Trimming took off 4 bases at V and 0 bases at J, with 20 bases between the two ends. The CDR3: CASSSPPPWADSGNTIYF. CDR3 nucleotides: TGTGCCAGCAGCTCACCACCTCCATGGGCCGACTCTGGAAACACCATATATTTT.